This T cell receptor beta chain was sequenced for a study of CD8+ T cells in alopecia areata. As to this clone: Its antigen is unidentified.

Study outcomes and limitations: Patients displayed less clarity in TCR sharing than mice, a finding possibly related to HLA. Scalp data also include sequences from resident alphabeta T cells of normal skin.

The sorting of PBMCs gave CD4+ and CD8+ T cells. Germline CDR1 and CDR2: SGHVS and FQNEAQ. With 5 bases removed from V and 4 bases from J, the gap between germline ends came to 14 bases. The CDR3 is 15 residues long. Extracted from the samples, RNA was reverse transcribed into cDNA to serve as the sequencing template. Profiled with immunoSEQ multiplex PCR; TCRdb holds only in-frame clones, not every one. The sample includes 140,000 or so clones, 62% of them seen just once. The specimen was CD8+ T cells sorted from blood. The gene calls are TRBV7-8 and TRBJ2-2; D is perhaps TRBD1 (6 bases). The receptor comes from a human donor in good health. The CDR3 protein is CASSADLGGTGELFF. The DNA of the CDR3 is TGTGCCAGCAGCGCGGACCTAGGGGGCACCGGGGAGCTGTTTTTT. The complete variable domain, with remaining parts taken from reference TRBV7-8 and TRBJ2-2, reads GAGVSQSPRYKVAKRGQDVALRCDPISGHVSLFWYQQALGQGPEFLTYFQNEAQLDKSGLPSDRFFAERPEGSVSTLKIQRTQQEDSAVYLCASSADLGGTGELFFGEGSRLTVL.